This T cell receptor (beta chain) was identified in a study of cytomegalovirus exposure and HLA in healthy donors. Overall study results and limits: Despite most TCR sequences being rare, some public TCRs occurred in many donors. In a later analysis, DRB1 alleles had the most associated TCRs; HLA-C alleles the fewest.

It was with 60 Vbeta and 13 Jbeta primers that the PCR ran. TCRdb keeps only in-frame clones here, not all; method: immunoSEQ multiplex PCR. The repertoire has over 120,000 clones, around 80% of them found once; the top ten carry about 2.9%. On this clone: Its antigen is unidentified.

The ends lost 5 bases at V and 2 bases at J; junction bases unmatched: 3. This CDR3 region has 14 residues. Germline assignment: CDR1 SEHNR and CDR2 FQNEAQ (reference sequence). Sequenced material: PBMCs. The chain couples TRBV7-9 to TRBJ2-7; TRBD1 matches at 10 bases. This clonotype was sampled from a female donor in good health and CMV-seronegative. The CDR3 loop reads CASSPGQGAYEQYF. CDR3 bases: TGTGCCAGCAGCCCCGGACAGGGGGCCTACGAGCAGTACTTC. Using reference TRBV7-9 and TRBJ2-7 for the parts outside the CDR3, the full variable domain is DTGVSQNPRHKITKRGQNVTFRCDPISEHNRLYWYRQTLGQGPEFLTYFQNEAQLEKSRLLSDRFSAERPKGSFSTLEIQRTEQGDSAMYLCASSPGQGAYEQYFGPGTRLTVT.